This paragraph covers one T cell receptor beta chain sequence. During active infection, Seattle patients enrolled and were then monitored through disease. Germline V CDR1 and CDR2: SQVTM, ANQGSEA. The V gene end was trimmed by 2 bases and the J gene end by 1 base; junction bases not matched to a gene: 7. The CDR3 covers 17 residues. These data are taken from a study of blood T cell repertoires in COVID-19. In the study overall: Donors in the United States, Italy and Spain gave samples during acute or convalescent COVID-19. Sources were T cells, B-cell-depleted T cells, or PBMCs; the material itself was cDNA or gDNA.

Original data processing: Amplification of reference gene primers was used by the study to estimate nucleated cell counts. Produced via immunoSEQ multiplex PCR; TCRdb's table is partial and in-frame only. From that table come the V and J calls and clone size; the DNA was used to work out D and trimming. The sample contains about 59,000 clones, about 81% of which appear only once. The TCR originated in a man in his 60s with COVID-19, enrolled during active disease. Material: peripheral blood. The chain is built from TRBV29-1 and TRBJ2-3; 12 nucleotides line up with TRBD2. CDR3 nucleotide sequence: TGCAGCGTTGAATTGCTAGCGGGAGGGCTTCGCACAGATACGCAGTATTTT. Translating gives CSVELLAGGLRTDTQYF.